This is a list of T cell receptor beta chains from one sample in a study of cytomegalovirus exposure and HLA in healthy donors. Profiling relied on immunoSEQ multiplex PCR, and the TCRdb table lists in-frame clones only, not all of them. The repertoire holds approximately 160,000 clones, 68% seen once, with less than 3% in the top ten. The sequenced sample was PBMCs. These receptors were collected from a woman in her thirties or forties in good health and CMV-seropositive. Both conserved end residues are part of each CDR3. Each record gives: clone size, V gene, J gene, D gene, CDR3 length, CDR3 protein, CDR3 DNA. A D gene is named only where the DNA matches it firmly. A row's size may be missing; if present it is once, few, many or a size class.

>.|TRBV27|TRBJ2-1|.|16
CASSFVTTLGVSEQFF
TGTGCCAGCAGTTTTGTTACAACCCTAGGAGTCAGTGAGCAGTTCTTC
>.|TRBV27|TRBJ1-3|.|13
CASSRTVGNTIYF
TGTGCCAGCAGTCGGACAGTCGGAAACACCATATATTTT
>.|TRBV5-1|TRBJ1-4|.|15
CASRPRDTYNEKLFF
TGCGCCAGCAGACCTCGGGACACCTATAATGAAAAACTGTTTTTT
>.|TRBV4-2|TRBJ2-5|.|14
CASSQGTREETQYF
TGTGCCAGCAGCCAAGGGACTCGGGAAGAGACCCAGTACTTC
>.|TRBV6-1|TRBJ1-1|TRBD1|17
CASSAVPGQGLLVEAFF
TGTGCCAGCAGTGCAGTCCCGGGACAGGGGTTGCTGGTCGAAGCTTTCTTT
>.|TRBV4-3|TRBJ2-2|TRBD1|17
CASSQWGDRGNTGELFF
TGCGCCAGCAGCCAGTGGGGGGACAGGGGTAACACCGGGGAGCTGTTTTTT
>.|TRBV28|TRBJ2-1|.|13
CASGQLRTDEQFF
TGTGCCAGCGGACAGCTCCGTACCGATGAGCAGTTCTTC
>.|TRBV6-5|TRBJ2-7|.|15
CASSLQGQSSYEQYF
TGTGCCAGCAGTTTACAGGGACAAAGCTCCTACGAGCAGTACTTC
>.|TRBV2|TRBJ2-5|TRBD2|12
CARGAGEETQYF
TGTGCCAGAGGGGCGGGGGAAGAGACCCAGTACTTC
>.|TRBV9|TRBJ2-5|.|15
CASSNRDSFQETQYF
TGTGCCAGCAGCAATCGGGACTCTTTCCAAGAGACCCAGTACTTC
>.|TRBV19|TRBJ1-2|.|13
CASSIDQFYGYTF
TGTGCCAGTAGTATAGATCAATTCTATGGCTACACCTTC
>.|TRBV7-2|TRBJ1-2|.|15
CASSLDLQGAYGYTF
TGTGCCAGCAGCTTGGACTTACAGGGAGCCTATGGCTACACCTTC
>once|TRBV5-6|TRBJ2-5|TRBD2|17
CASSPTGAGGHQGTQYF
TGTGCCAGCAGCCCGACGGGGGCGGGGGGCCACCAAGGGACCCAGTACTTC
>.|TRBV18|TRBJ2-1|TRBD2|15
CASSPGTNSYNEQFF
TGTGCCAGCTCACCCGGGACTAACTCCTACAATGAGCAGTTCTTC
>.|TRBV29-1|TRBJ2-3|.|12
CSVPVGTDTQYF
TGCAGCGTCCCGGTGGGCACAGATACGCAGTATTTT
>.|TRBV27|TRBJ2-7|TRBD2|14
CASRGAGGGYEQYF
TGTGCCAGCAGGGGAGCGGGAGGCGGCTACGAGCAGTACTTC
>few|TRBV9|TRBJ2-3|TRBD2|17
CASSVGGLAGSTDTQYF
TGTGCCAGCAGCGTAGGTGGACTAGCGGGGAGCACAGATACGCAGTATTTT
>.|TRBV5-1|TRBJ1-5|TRBD1|15
CASSLVGGQGQPQHF
TGCGCCAGCAGCTTGGTAGGGGGACAGGGTCAGCCCCAGCATTTT
>.|TRBV11-3|TRBJ2-5|TRBD2|16
CASSLGTSGAVETQYF
TGTGCCAGCAGTCTCGGGACTAGCGGAGCGGTAGAGACCCAGTACTTC
>.|TRBV2|TRBJ1-1|.|15
CASSEVGGAGTEAFF
TGTGCCAGCAGTGAAGTTGGGGGCGCTGGCACTGAAGCTTTCTTT
>.|TRBV9|TRBJ2-7|.|13
CASSVAPGYEQYF
TGTGCCAGCAGCGTAGCTCCCGGCTACGAGCAGTACTTC
>.|TRBV10-3|TRBJ1-2|TRBD1|13
CAIRGTGEYGYTF
TGTGCCATCAGAGGGACAGGGGAATATGGCTACACCTTC
>.|TRBV2|TRBJ1-5|.|13
CASSQGGGQPQHF
TGTGCCAGCAGTCAGGGAGGGGGTCAGCCCCAGCATTTT
>.|TRBV2|TRBJ2-1|.|13
CASSRGTYNEQFF
TGTGCCAGCAGCCGGGGTACCTACAATGAGCAGTTCTTC
>once|TRBV29-1|TRBJ2-7|.|11
CSVSQSYEQYF
TGCAGCGTTAGTCAGTCCTACGAGCAGTACTTC
>.|TRBV7-2|TRBJ1-6|TRBD1|15
CASSVTGLGNSPLHF
TGTGCCAGCAGCGTGACAGGGTTGGGTAATTCACCCCTCCACTTT
>.|TRBV7-6|TRBJ2-5|TRBD2|17
CASSLGLAGGGQETQYF
TGTGCCAGCAGCTTAGGACTAGCGGGAGGAGGGCAAGAGACCCAGTACTTC
>once|TRBV11-2|TRBJ2-2|TRBD2|17
CASSSPRGRAWTGELFF
TGTGCCAGCAGCTCTCCTCGCGGGAGGGCCTGGACCGGGGAGCTGTTTTTT
>.|TRBV5-4|TRBJ2-5|.|14
CASSIMGGGETQYF
TGTGCCAGCAGTATCATGGGAGGAGGAGAGACCCAGTACTTC
>few|TRBV19|TRBJ1-1|.|13
CASSQQDYTEAFF
TGTGCCAGTAGTCAGCAGGACTACACTGAAGCTTTCTTT
>.|TRBV10-3|TRBJ1-5|TRBD1|17
CAISPEPMTGGNQPQHF
TGTGCCATCAGTCCAGAGCCCATGACAGGGGGCAATCAGCCCCAGCATTTT
>few|TRBV5-4|TRBJ1-2|.|15
CASSLFLSTNYGYTF
TGTGCCAGCAGCTTGTTTTTGAGTACTAACTATGGCTACACCTTC
>few|TRBV7-9|TRBJ2-5|.|14
CASSLRRDQETQYF
TGTGCCAGCAGCTTAAGGAGGGACCAAGAGACCCAGTACTTC
>.|TRBV10-3|TRBJ1-5|TRBD1|15
CAISDRQGRNQPQHF
TGTGCCATCAGTGATAGACAGGGGCGCAATCAGCCCCAGCATTTT
>.|TRBV19|TRBJ2-7|.|14
CATRGRGGSYEQYF
TGTGCCACCCGAGGAAGAGGGGGATCCTACGAGCAGTACTTC
>.|TRBV6-1|TRBJ1-5|.|13
CASNRGEGQPQHF
TGTGCCAGCAATCGGGGAGAGGGCCAGCCCCAGCATTTT
>few|TRBV7-2|TRBJ2-3|.|12
CASSSYTDTQYF
TGTGCCAGCAGCTCCTACACAGATACGCAGTATTTT
>.|TRBV6-6|TRBJ1-4|.|12
CASRGQLEKLFF
TGTGCCAGCAGAGGACAGTTAGAAAAACTGTTTTTT
>.|TRBV5-6|TRBJ2-1|TRBD1|16
CASSLFAGTGGDEQFF
TGTGCCAGCAGCTTGTTTGCCGGGACAGGGGGGGATGAGCAGTTCTTC
>.|TRBV19|TRBJ2-2|TRBD2|14
CASSSGAGVGELFF
TGTGCCAGTAGTTCCGGCGCGGGGGTCGGGGAGCTGTTTTTT
>.|TRBV7-9|TRBJ1-1|TRBD1|14
CASSVPGGSPEAFF
TGTGCCAGCAGCGTACCAGGGGGCTCTCCTGAAGCTTTCTTT